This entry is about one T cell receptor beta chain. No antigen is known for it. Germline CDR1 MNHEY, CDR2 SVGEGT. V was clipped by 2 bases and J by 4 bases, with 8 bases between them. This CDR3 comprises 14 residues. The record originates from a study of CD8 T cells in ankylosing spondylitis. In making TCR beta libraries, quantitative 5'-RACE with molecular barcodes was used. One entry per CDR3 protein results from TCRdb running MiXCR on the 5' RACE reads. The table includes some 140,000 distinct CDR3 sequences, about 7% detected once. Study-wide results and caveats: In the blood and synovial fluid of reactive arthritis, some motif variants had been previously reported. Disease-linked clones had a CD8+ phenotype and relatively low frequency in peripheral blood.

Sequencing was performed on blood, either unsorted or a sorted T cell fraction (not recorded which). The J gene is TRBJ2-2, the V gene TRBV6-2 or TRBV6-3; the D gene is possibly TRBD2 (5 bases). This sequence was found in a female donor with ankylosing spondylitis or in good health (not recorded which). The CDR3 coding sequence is TGTGCCAGCAGTTACGTTCGGGGCACCGGGGAGCTGTTTTTT. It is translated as CASSYVRGTGELFF.